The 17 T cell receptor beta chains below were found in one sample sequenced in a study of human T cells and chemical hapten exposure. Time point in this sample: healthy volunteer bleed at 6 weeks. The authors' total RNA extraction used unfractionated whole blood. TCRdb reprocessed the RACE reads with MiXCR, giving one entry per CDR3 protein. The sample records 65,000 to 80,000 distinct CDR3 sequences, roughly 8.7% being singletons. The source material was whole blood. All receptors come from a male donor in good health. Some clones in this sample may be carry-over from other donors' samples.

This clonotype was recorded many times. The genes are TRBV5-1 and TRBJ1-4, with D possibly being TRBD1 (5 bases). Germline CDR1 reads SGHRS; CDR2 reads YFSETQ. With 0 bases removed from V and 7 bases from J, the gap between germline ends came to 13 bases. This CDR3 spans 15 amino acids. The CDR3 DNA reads TGCGCCAGCAGCTTGGGAGGGACCGACTCTGAAAAACTGTTTTTT. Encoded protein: CASSLGGTDSEKLFF.

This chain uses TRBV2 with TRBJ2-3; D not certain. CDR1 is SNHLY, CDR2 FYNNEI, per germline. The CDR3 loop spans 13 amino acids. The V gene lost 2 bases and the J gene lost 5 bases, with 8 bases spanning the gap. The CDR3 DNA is TGTGCCAGCAGTGAAAATCTTCGAGATACGCAGTATTTT. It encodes CASSENLRDTQYF.

In nucleotides, the CDR3 is TGCAGTGCTAGAGAGGGGAGGACCGGGAACACCGGGGAGCTGTTTTTT. Its translation is CSAREGRTGNTGELFF. The chain uses TRBV20-1 and TRBJ2-2; weak D call: TRBD2 (6 bases). Deletions cut 0 bases from V and 1 base from J, with 12 bases between. There are 16 residues in the CDR3. The V gene's germline CDR1 is DFQATT and CDR2 SNEGSKA (reference sequence).

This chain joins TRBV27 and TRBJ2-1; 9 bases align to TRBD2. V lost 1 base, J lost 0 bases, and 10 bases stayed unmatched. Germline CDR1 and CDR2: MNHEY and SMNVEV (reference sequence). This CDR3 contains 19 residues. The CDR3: CASSLFISGSKGSYNEQFF. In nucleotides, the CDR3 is TGTGCCAGCAGTTTATTTATTAGCGGGAGTAAGGGCTCCTACAATGAGCAGTTCTTC.

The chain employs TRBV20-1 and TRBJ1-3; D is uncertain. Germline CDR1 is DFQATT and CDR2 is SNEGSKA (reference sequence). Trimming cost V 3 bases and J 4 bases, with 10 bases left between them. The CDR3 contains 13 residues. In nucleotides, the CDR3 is TGCAGTGCTAGTGGGGTAGGGGGAAACACCATATATTTT. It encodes CSASGVGGNTIYF.

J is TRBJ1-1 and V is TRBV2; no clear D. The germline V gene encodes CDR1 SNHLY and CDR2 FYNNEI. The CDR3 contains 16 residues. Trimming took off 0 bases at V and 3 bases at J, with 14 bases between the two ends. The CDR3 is CASSEALQVGDTEAFF. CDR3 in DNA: TGTGCCAGCAGTGAAGCGCTTCAGGTTGGAGACACTGAAGCTTTCTTT.

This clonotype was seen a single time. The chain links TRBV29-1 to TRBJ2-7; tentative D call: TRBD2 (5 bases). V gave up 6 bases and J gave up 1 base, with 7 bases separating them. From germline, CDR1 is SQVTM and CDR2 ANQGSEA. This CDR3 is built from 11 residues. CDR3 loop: CSVGGSYEQYF. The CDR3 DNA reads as TGCAGCGTAGGCGGGTCCTACGAGCAGTACTTC.

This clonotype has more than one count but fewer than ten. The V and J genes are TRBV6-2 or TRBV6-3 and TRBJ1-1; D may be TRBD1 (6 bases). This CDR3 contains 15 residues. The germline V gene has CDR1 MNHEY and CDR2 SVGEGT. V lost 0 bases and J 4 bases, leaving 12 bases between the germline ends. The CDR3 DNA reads TGTGCCAGCAGTTACTCATTCGGGGGCGGCACTGAAGCTTTCTTT. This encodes CASSYSFGGGTEAFF.

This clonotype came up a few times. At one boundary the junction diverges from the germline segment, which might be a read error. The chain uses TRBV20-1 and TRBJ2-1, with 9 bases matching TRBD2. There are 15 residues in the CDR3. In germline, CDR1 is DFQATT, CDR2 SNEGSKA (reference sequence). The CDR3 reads CSARGLADSFNEQFF. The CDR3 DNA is TGCAGTGCTAGAGGACTAGCGGACTCCTTCAATGAGCAGTTCTTC.

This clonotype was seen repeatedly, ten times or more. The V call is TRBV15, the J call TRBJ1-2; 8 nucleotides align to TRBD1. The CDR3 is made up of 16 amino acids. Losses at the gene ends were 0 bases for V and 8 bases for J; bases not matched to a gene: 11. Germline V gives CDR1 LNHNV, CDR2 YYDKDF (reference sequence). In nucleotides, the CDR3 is TGTGCCACCAGCAGAGATATGCAGGGGGCTTTTAACGGCTACACCTTC. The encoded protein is CATSRDMQGAFNGYTF.

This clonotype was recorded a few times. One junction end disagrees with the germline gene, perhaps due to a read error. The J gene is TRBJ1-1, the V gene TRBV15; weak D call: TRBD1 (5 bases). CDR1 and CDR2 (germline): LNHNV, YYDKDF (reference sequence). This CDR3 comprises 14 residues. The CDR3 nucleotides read TGTGCCACCAGCGGAGATAGGGGCGTCACTGAAGCTTTCTTT. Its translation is CATSGDRGVTEAFF.

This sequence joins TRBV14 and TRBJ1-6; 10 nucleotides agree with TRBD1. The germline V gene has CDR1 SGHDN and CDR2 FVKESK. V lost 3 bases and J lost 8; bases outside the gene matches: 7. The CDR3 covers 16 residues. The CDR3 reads CASSQQPGQGYSPLHF. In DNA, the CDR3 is TGTGCCAGCAGCCAGCAACCGGGACAGGGGTATTCACCCCTCCACTTT.

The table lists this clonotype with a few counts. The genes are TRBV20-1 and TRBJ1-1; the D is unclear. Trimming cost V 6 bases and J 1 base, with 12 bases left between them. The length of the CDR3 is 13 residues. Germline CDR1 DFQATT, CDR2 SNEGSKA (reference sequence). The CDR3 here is CSALDGSNTEAFF. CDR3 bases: TGCAGTGCCCTGGACGGCTCGAACACTGAAGCTTTCTTT.

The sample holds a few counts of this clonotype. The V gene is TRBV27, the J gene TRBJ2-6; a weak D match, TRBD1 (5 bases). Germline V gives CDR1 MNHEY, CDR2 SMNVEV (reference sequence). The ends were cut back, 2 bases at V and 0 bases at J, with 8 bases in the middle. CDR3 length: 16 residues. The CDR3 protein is CASSLRQLSGANVLTF. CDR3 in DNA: TGTGCCAGCAGTTTACGACAGCTCTCTGGGGCCAACGTCCTGACTTTC. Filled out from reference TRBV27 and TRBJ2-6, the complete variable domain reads EAQVTQNPRYLITVTGKKLTVTCSQNMNHEYMSWYRQDPGLGLRQIYYSMNVEVTDKGDVPEGYKVSRKEKRNFPLILESPSPNQTSLYFCASSLRQLSGANVLTFGAGSRLTVL.

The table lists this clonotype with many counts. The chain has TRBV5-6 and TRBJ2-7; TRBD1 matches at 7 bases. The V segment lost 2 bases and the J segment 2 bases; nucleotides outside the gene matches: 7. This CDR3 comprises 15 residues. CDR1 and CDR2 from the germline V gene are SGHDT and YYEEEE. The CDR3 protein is CASSLAPGGAYEQYF. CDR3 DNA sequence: TGTGCCAGCAGCTTAGCGCCAGGGGGTGCCTACGAGCAGTACTTC.

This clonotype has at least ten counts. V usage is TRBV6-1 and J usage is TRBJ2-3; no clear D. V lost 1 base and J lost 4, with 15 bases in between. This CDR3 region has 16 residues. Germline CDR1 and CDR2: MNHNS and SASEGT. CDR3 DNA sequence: TGTGCCAGCAGTGAAGATGTGTGGGGAAGCTCAGATACGCAGTATTTT. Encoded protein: CASSEDVWGSSDTQYF.

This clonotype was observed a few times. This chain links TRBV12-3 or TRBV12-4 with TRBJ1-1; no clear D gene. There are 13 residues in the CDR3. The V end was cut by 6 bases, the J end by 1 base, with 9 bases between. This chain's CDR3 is CASRRNPNTEAFF. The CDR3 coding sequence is TGTGCCAGCAGACGGAACCCGAACACTGAAGCTTTCTTT.